Below, 7 T cell receptor beta chains from the same sample are listed, as sequenced in a study of blood T cell repertoires in COVID-19. Data came from immunoSEQ multiplex PCR; TCRdb stores just in-frame clones and leaves some out. Here the sample spans 200,000 to 300,000 clones, approximately 86% being singletons. The sequencing sample was made of peripheral blood. Source of these receptors: a woman aged 55-69 years with COVID-19, enrolled during active disease.

J is TRBJ2-3 and V is TRBV7-9; D is uncertain. Germline loops: CDR1 SEHNR, CDR2 FQNEAQ (reference sequence). Trimming stripped 4 bases from V and 1 base from J, with 6 bases between. The CDR3 totals 13 residues. The DNA of the CDR3 is TGTGCCAGCAGCTACAGAGGCACAGATACGCAGTATTTT. Protein sequence: CASSYRGTDTQYF. Full variable domain (missing parts from reference TRBV7-9 and TRBJ2-3): DTGVSQNPRHKITKRGQNVTFRCDPISEHNRLYWYRQTLGQGPEFLTYFQNEAQLEKSRLLSDRFSAERPKGSFSTLEIQRTEQGDSAMYLCASSYRGTDTQYFGPGTRLTVL.

The rearrangement uses TRBV6-5 and TRBJ1-2; D ambiguous. The germline gives CDR1 MNHEY, CDR2 SVGAGI. The CDR3 totals 15 residues. V lost 4 bases to trimming and J lost 4 bases, with 16 bases between them. The CDR3 region has the DNA TGTGCCAGCAGTTCCCAATTTCGTTCCGGCTATGGCTACACCTTC. Its translation is CASSSQFRSGYGYTF.

The J gene is TRBJ1-2, the V gene TRBV5-1; D might be TRBD1 (6 bases). Germline V lookup: CDR1 SGHRS, CDR2 YFSETQ. Trimming stripped 7 bases from V and 5 bases from J, with 21 bases between. This CDR3 spans 15 amino acids. The CDR3 loop is CASRFFWERGYGYTF. The CDR3 DNA reads TGCGCCAGCCGTTTTTTTTGGGAGAGGGGGTATGGCTACACCTTC.

The chain employs TRBV28 and TRBJ1-5; 7 bases are shared with TRBD1. Germline V gene lookup returns CDR1 MDHEN and CDR2 SYDVKM. The CDR3 is 14 amino acids. Unmatched junction bases numbered 5, after V lost 4 bases and J lost 5 bases. CDR3 bases: TGTGCCAGCAGTTCGGAGAGGGGGCATCAGCCCCAGCATTTT. Amino acid sequence: CASSSERGHQPQHF.

V is TRBV7-3 and J is TRBJ2-1; 9 nucleotides match TRBD1. Germline CDR1 is SGHTA and CDR2 is FQGTGA. The CDR3 length is 17 residues. The V segment lost 5 bases and the J segment 7 bases; nucleotides outside the gene matches: 15. The CDR3 DNA reads as TGTGCCAGCAGCCCCCACCCCGGGACAGGGAAAGGGAATGAGCAGTTCTTC. This translates into CASSPHPGTGKGNEQFF.

The chain employs TRBV10-2 and TRBJ2-1, with 12 bases matching TRBD2. The V gene's germline CDR1 is WSHSY and CDR2 SAAADI. J gave up 9 bases and V 10 bases, and 10 bases lay outside the gene matches. CDR3 size: 14 residues. CDR3 sequence (DNA): TGCGCCACCGTACTAGCGGGAGGAATTGGTGAGCAGTTCTTC. As protein: CATVLAGGIGEQFF.

The rearrangement uses TRBV4-2 and TRBJ1-6, with 12 bases aligning to TRBD1. CDR1 is LGHNA, CDR2 YNFKEQ, per germline. Unmatched junction bases numbered 8, after V lost 2 bases and J lost 0 bases. CDR3 length: 20 residues. In DNA form, the CDR3 reads TGTGCCAGCAGCCAACAGCCGGGACAGGGGGCTAGCTCCTATAATTCACCCCTCCACTTT. It yields the protein CASSQQPGQGASSYNSPLHF.